This T cell receptor beta chain came from a study of regulatory T cells in long-lasting Graves disease. Study-wide points: Segments TRBV28, TRBJ1-2 and TRBJ2-5 showed preferential usage in persistent disease.

As for time point: newly diagnosed GD, antithyroid drugs for less than 3 months. Extracted RNA from PBMCs served as the source of the TCR library. HTBI primers from iRepertoire and Arm-PCR of CDR3 regions yielded the TCR beta libraries. Per the authors' pipeline: Identification across samples found approximately 60 TRBV and around 15 TRBJ segments. TCRdb called the multiplex PCR reads again in MiXCR, with one record for every CDR3 protein. TCRdb assigned the V and J calls; the authors' analysis was not used. The sample lists some 600,000 distinct CDR3 sequences; around 16% were seen once. Germline lookup yields CDR1 MDHEN and CDR2 SYDVKM. This CDR3 has 14 amino acids. V lost 2 bases to trimming and J lost 4 bases, with 12 bases between them. This clonotype has a count of ten or more. Its matching antigen is unknown. The same sample was also used in a study of T cells in Graves' hyperthyroidism and ophthalmopathy.

The material was peripheral blood mononuclear cells (PBMCs), obtained at new diagnosis, from a patient treated with antithyroid drugs. The sequence came from a man in his late teens or twenties with Graves disease. The chain recombines TRBV28 with TRBJ2-7, with D maybe TRBD1 (6 bases). CDR3 region: CASSLRTEKYEQYF. The CDR3 nucleotides read TGTGCCAGCAGTTTAAGGACAGAGAAATACGAGCAGTACTTC.